This T cell receptor (beta chain) was sequenced during a study of CD8 T cells in Susac syndrome. Background on the study: Patients with Susac syndrome were, at the time of blood collection, therapy-naive, maintained on corticosteroids, or maintained on intravenous immunoglobulin alone. The study's findings and limits: The authors found fewer than 20 Susac-specific public clones in total CD8+ repertoires and 5 or 6 in CD8+ TEMRA repertoires.

This clonotype appeared once. The antigen remains unidentified. Germline V CDR1 and CDR2: SGHTA, FQGTGA. The CDR3 is made up of 16 amino acids. The V end lost 0 bases, the J end lost 1 base, and 12 bases lay between the germline ends. TEMRA cells were enriched by FACS, while CD8+ and CD4+ T cells were obtained through a negative isolation that was performed magnetically. The authors reverse transcribed roughly 0.5 to 1 ug RNA with random hexamers. Via MiXCR, TCRdb re-called the immunoSEQ multiplex PCR reads, giving one row per CDR3 protein. The data show 75,000 to 95,000 distinct CDR3 sequences, approximately 96% seen once.

Sequencing used CD8+ T cells from PBMCs. The rearrangement uses TRBV7-3 and TRBJ1-1; D uncertain. This TCR was sampled from a human donor with Susac syndrome. The CDR3 loop reads CASSLTLRRRNTEAFF. The CDR3 DNA reads TGTGCCAGCAGCTTAACGTTAAGGCGAAGGAACACTGAAGCTTTCTTT.